The 21 T cell receptor beta chains below come from one sample, sequenced in a study of CD8 T cells in Susac syndrome. After extraction with the RNeasy kit, roughly 0.45 to 1 ug of the RNA was reverse transcribed using random hexamers. MiXCR, run by TCRdb on the immunoSEQ multiplex PCR reads, gives a single entry per CDR3 protein. The sample contains about 60,000 distinct CDR3 sequences, just over 90% of which appear only once. The sequencing input was CD8+ T cells from PBMCs. The receptor source for this set is a human donor in good health.

The chain uses TRBV29-1 and TRBJ2-1; TRBD1 aligns across 8 bases. The CDR3 spans 14 residues. The V gene's germline CDR1 is SQVTM and CDR2 ANQGSEA. With V trimmed by 0 bases and J by 2 bases, 0 bases remained unmatched. Written as DNA, the CDR3 is TGCAGCGTTGAAGAGGGACAGGCCTACAATGAGCAGTTCTTC. As protein: CSVEEGQAYNEQFF.

V gene TRBV9 combines with J gene TRBJ1-5; TRBD1 matches 8 bases. Looked up from germline, CDR1 is SGDLS and CDR2 is YYNGEE. CDR3 size: 15 residues. V dropped 3 bases and J dropped 7; count of bases not matched to a gene: 9. The CDR3 loop reads CASSATGVQGQPQHF. CDR3 bases: TGTGCCAGCAGCGCGACAGGGGTTCAAGGCCAGCCCCAGCATTTT.

This CDR3 is CASSLRGVYEQYF. The DNA of the CDR3 is TGTGCCAGCAGCTTGAGAGGGGTGTACGAGCAGTACTTC. This chain joins TRBV11-1 and TRBJ2-7, with D tentatively TRBD1 or TRBD2 (5 bases each). V was shortened by 3 bases and J by 4 bases, with 10 bases between the two germline ends. CDR1 SGHAT and CDR2 FQDESV come from the germline V gene (reference sequence). The CDR3 length is 13 residues. The whole variable domain, filled in from reference TRBV11-1 and TRBJ2-7, reads EAEVAQSPRYKITEKSQAVAFWCDPISGHATLYWYRQILGQGPELLVQFQDESVVDDSQLPKDRFSAERLKGVDSTLKIQPAELGDSAMYLCASSLRGVYEQYFGPGTRLTVT.

This chain uses TRBV12-3 or TRBV12-4 with TRBJ2-7, with D maybe TRBD1 (6 bases). V was pared by 6 bases and J by 0 bases, with 15 bases between. This CDR3 comprises 15 residues. The CDR3 sequence: CASRLAADSSYEQYF. The CDR3 DNA reads TGTGCCAGCAGACTCGCCGCGGACAGCTCCTACGAGCAGTACTTC.

The chain has TRBV7-2 and TRBJ1-2; D unclear. Trimming stripped 0 bases from V and 0 bases from J, with 8 bases between. Germline CDR1 is SGHTA and CDR2 is FQGNSA. The CDR3 extends over 15 amino acids. The chain's CDR3 is CASSLASGTNYGYTF. CDR3 nucleotides: TGTGCCAGCAGCTTAGCCAGTGGCACTAACTATGGCTACACCTTC.

V and J are TRBV28 and TRBJ1-5; TRBD1 aligns across 9 bases. CDR3 size: 14 residues. V dropped 6 bases and J dropped 6; count of bases not matched to a gene: 6. Germline V lookup: CDR1 MDHEN, CDR2 SYDVKM. CDR3 sequence (DNA): TGTGCCAGCAGCCACAGGGGGCTAAGTCAGCCCCAGCATTTT. Translation gives CASSHRGLSQPQHF. Full variable domain (remainder filled in from reference TRBV28 and TRBJ1-5): DVKVTQSSRYLVKRTGEKVFLECVQDMDHENMFWYRQDPGLGLRLIYFSYDVKMKEKGDIPEGYSVSREKKERFSLILESASTNQTSMYLCASSHRGLSQPQHFGDGTRLSIL.

The chain has TRBV15 and TRBJ1-5; D is ambiguous. CDR3 size: 19 residues. Germline CDR1 LNHNV, CDR2 YYDKDF (reference sequence). Trimming took 0 bases from V and 0 from J, leaving 18 bases between them. The CDR3 is CATSRDLHKEGYSNQPQHF. DNA of the CDR3: TGTGCCACCAGCAGAGATTTACACAAGGAGGGTTATAGCAATCAGCCCCAGCATTTT.

The chain carries TRBV29-1 and TRBJ2-1, with 8 positions matching TRBD1. In germline, CDR1 is SQVTM, CDR2 ANQGSEA. V shed 6 bases and J 7 bases; nucleotides not matched to a gene: 8. The CDR3 runs 13 residues. In DNA form, the CDR3 reads TGCAGCGTCGGACAGGGCCTCCTAAATGAGCAGTTCTTC. It yields the protein CSVGQGLLNEQFF.

This sequence joins TRBV6-5 and TRBJ2-7; a weak D match, TRBD1 (6 bases). The CDR3 sequence is 16 residues long. Germline CDR1 reads MNHEY; CDR2 reads SVGAGI. Trimming shortened V by 0 bases and J by 0 bases, and 12 bases separated the two germline ends. CDR3 coding DNA: TGTGCCAGCAGTTACTCGACAGGACACTCCTCCTACGAGCAGTACTTC. This gives the protein CASSYSTGHSSYEQYF.

This clonotype occurred a few times. The V and J genes are TRBV13 and TRBJ2-7; D uncertain. The ends were cut back, 5 bases at V and 7 bases at J, with 15 bases in the middle. Germline CDR1 is PRHDT and CDR2 is FYEKMQ (reference sequence). CDR3 size: 13 residues. CDR3 in amino acids: CASSPQGRIEQYF. The CDR3 nucleotides are TGTGCCAGCAGCCCCCAAGGCAGAATAGAGCAGTACTTC.

In this sample, this clonotype turned up once. This chain joins TRBV28 and TRBJ2-5; D not certain. The germline gives CDR1 MDHEN, CDR2 SYDVKM. The CDR3 has 13 residues. Trimming cost V 7 bases and J 3 bases, with 12 bases left between them. CDR3 nucleotides: TGTGCCAGCATTAGGAATTTCGAAGAGACCCAGTACTTC. This codes for CASIRNFEETQYF.

The chain joins TRBV9 to TRBJ2-2, with D hard to call. The CDR3 sequence is 16 residues long. Germline CDR1 and CDR2: SGDLS and YYNGEE. V gave up 0 bases and J gave up 0 bases, with 9 bases separating them. In DNA form, the CDR3 reads TGTGCCAGCAGCGTAGGCCAGCTCGCGAACACCGGGGAGCTGTTTTTT. Residues: CASSVGQLANTGELFF.

The CDR3 loop is CASSNDRDRGHEQYF. The CDR3 DNA sequence: TGTGCCAGCAGCAACGACCGGGACAGGGGTCACGAGCAGTACTTC. The chain links TRBV6-5 to TRBJ2-7, with 10 positions matching TRBD1. Germline V gene sequence: CDR1 MNHEY, CDR2 SVGAGI. CDR3 length: 15 residues. The V and J ends lost 6 bases and 5 bases, in that order; junction bases with no gene match: 10.

This chain uses TRBV5-8 with TRBJ2-1, with 9 bases that match TRBD2. This CDR3 has 17 residues. Germline CDR1 and CDR2: SGHTS and YDEGEE. With V trimmed by 0 bases and J by 8 bases, 12 bases remained unmatched. The CDR3 coding sequence is TGTGCCAGCAGCTTGGGTGCGGGGGGGCCTTTTGTAGATGAGCAGTTCTTC. Its protein is CASSLGAGGPFVDEQFF.

This clonotype was seen more than once but under ten times. The chain is built from TRBV12-3 or TRBV12-4 and TRBJ2-7; 16 bases match TRBD2. This CDR3 has 17 residues. Trimming cost V 4 bases and J 3 bases; bases outside gene matches: 6. The CDR3 DNA reads TGTGCCAGCAGTTCCGGGACTAGCGGGGGGGGTCGCTACGAGCAGTACTTC. This codes for CASSSGTSGGGRYEQYF.

CDR3 sequence reads: CASSQEWSETQYF. Here the CDR3 DNA reads TGCGCCAGCAGCCAAGAGTGGTCGGAGACCCAGTACTTC. V is TRBV4-1 and J is TRBJ2-5, with no clear D. Trimming stripped 0 bases from V and 5 bases from J, with 7 bases between. This CDR3 has 13 residues. Germline CDR1 and CDR2: MGHRA and YSYEKL.

The J gene is TRBJ2-3, the V gene TRBV27; weak D call: TRBD1 (7 bases). CDR1 and CDR2 from the germline V gene are MNHEY and SMNVEV (reference sequence). V was trimmed by 2 bases and J by 6 bases, leaving 15 bases between them. The CDR3 has 15 amino acids. The CDR3 region has the DNA TGTGCCAGCAGTTTAGTGATCGCAGGGGGGGATACGCAGTATTTT. Protein product: CASSLVIAGGDTQYF.

CDR3 nucleotides: TGCGCCAGCAGCTCAGGGACGTGGGAGCAGTACTTC. Amino acid sequence: CASSSGTWEQYF. V is TRBV5-1 and J is TRBJ2-7; D could derive from TRBD1 or TRBD2 (5 bases each). The ends were cut back, 3 bases at V and 7 bases at J, with 11 bases in the middle. CDR3 length equals 12 residues. Germline V lookup: CDR1 SGHRS, CDR2 YFSETQ.

This clonotype has just one count. The chain recombines TRBV19 with TRBJ1-5, with a possible D match to TRBD1 (5 bases). The CDR3 is made up of 16 amino acids. Germline V lookup: CDR1 LNHDA, CDR2 SQIVND (reference sequence). The V and J ends lost 3 bases and 0 bases respectively, with 12 bases between them. CDR3 in DNA: TGTGCCAGTAGTATGCCCGGGACCAGTAGCAATCAGCCCCAGCATTTT. Residues: CASSMPGTSSNQPQHF. Full variable domain (remainder filled in from reference TRBV19 and TRBJ1-5): DGGITQSPKYLFRKEGQNVTLSCEQNLNHDAMYWYRQDPGQGLRLIYYSQIVNDFQKGDIAEGYSVSREKKESFPLTVTSAQKNPTAFYLCASSMPGTSSNQPQHFGDGTRLSIL.

The count of this clonotype is one. The rearrangement uses TRBV6-1 and TRBJ2-3; a possible D gene is TRBD2 (6 bases). Trimming stripped 2 bases from V and 5 bases from J, with 11 bases between. In germline, CDR1 is MNHNS, CDR2 SASEGT. The CDR3 length is 14 residues. Written as DNA, the CDR3 is TGTGCCAGCAGTGAACTGTGGGGGGTAGATACGCAGTATTTT. Its protein is CASSELWGVDTQYF.

The gene calls are TRBV29-1 and TRBJ2-2; D ambiguous. CDR3 size: 14 residues. V was pared by 4 bases and J by 2 bases, with 11 bases between. From germline, CDR1 is SQVTM and CDR2 ANQGSEA. CDR3 region: CSVVGFSNTGELFF. CDR3 coding DNA: TGCAGCGTTGTAGGGTTTTCAAACACCGGGGAGCTGTTTTTT.